This TCR beta chain was observed in a study of CD8+CD57+ T cells in acquired aplastic anemia. As for the study in general: Quantities of DNA derived from sorted CD4+ and CD8+ cells averaged approximately 3 ug.

The CDR3 loop spans 14 amino acids. Germline CDR1 SGHRS, CDR2 YFSETQ. Points on this clonotype: Germline and junction disagree at one end, which may indicate a read error.

TCR beta VDJ and CDR3 were profiled, and genomic DNA was the template. TCRdb re-analysed the reads in MiXCR, keeping a single row per CDR3 protein. The sample consists of hundreds of thousands of distinct CDR3 sequences, around 68% of them appearing once. The chain links TRBV5-1 to TRBJ1-5; a possible D gene is TRBD1 (5 bases). The clonotype originates from a human donor in good health, serving as a control. Source material: sorted CD4+, CD8+, or CD8+CD57+ T cells (not recorded which) from PBMCs. The CDR3 DNA reads TGTGCCAGCAGTTTGCAGGGTGGCAACAAGCCCCAGCATTTT. This encodes CASSLQGGNKPQHF.